The 2 T cell receptor beta chains listed next were all sequenced from one sample in a study of PD-1 blockade in mismatch repair-deficient tumors. The method was immunoSEQ multiplex PCR; TCRdb's version includes in-frame clones alone and lacks a portion of them. Of under 95,000 clones detected, 80% to 90% appear once; the ten largest clones hold roughly 6%. Sequenced material: peripheral blood, taken 44 weeks after starting pembrolizumab. These receptors were obtained from an adult with mismatch repair-deficient cancer.

V is TRBV5-1 and J is TRBJ1-1; possible D gene TRBD1, 6 bases. CDR3 length: 15 amino acids. Deletions cut 1 base from V and 1 base from J, with 11 bases between. Germline CDR1 reads SGHRS; CDR2 reads YFSETQ. Here the CDR3 reads CASSLSGAQNTEAFF. CDR3 nucleotide sequence: TGCGCCAGCAGCTTGTCAGGGGCCCAGAACACTGAAGCTTTCTTT.

The chain recombines TRBV2 with TRBJ2-5; 8 positions agree with TRBD1. Germline V gene lookup returns CDR1 SNHLY and CDR2 FYNNEI. V lost 8 bases, J lost 3 bases, and 8 bases stayed unmatched. CDR3 length equals 14 residues. The CDR3 loop is CASGRTGFEETQYF. The CDR3 DNA sequence: TGTGCCAGCGGTAGGACAGGGTTTGAAGAGACCCAGTACTTC.